The entry below gives a single TCR beta chain sequence along with its context. One junction end disagrees with the germline gene, perhaps due to a read error. This specimen comes from a study of shared clonotypes between healthy human individuals. Only in-frame clones appear in the TCRdb table, and some are missing; sequencing was by immunoSEQ multiplex PCR. The sample records millions of clones, 85% to 95% being singletons. Sequencing was done on a sample of naive CD4+ T cells sorted from blood. Subset here: CD45RA+ positively selected. The clonotype originates from a man between 18 and 29 years old in good health.

The CDR3 bases are TGTGCCAGCAAGGCCGGAAAGTCACCGCTCCACTTT. Translated: CASKAGKSPLHF. This sequence joins TRBV2 and TRBJ1-6; D call uncertain. Germline CDR1 SNHLY, CDR2 FYNNEI. This CDR3 is 12 amino acids long.